This TCR beta chain is from a study of T cell responses to AZD1222 COVID-19 vaccine. This CDR3 is built from 15 residues. The V segment lost 7 bases and the J segment 6 bases; nucleotides outside the gene matches: 12. The germline gives CDR1 MNHEY, CDR2 SVGAGI. Generated by immunoSEQ multiplex PCR, the TCRdb table keeps only in-frame clones and is missing some. The table has some 140,000 clones, 90% seen once. The chain joins TRBV6-5 to TRBJ1-2; TRBD1 matches 9 bases. The sequencing here drew on peripheral blood, taken on day 0 of AZD1222 vaccination. The source is an adult in good health. CDR3 residues: CASTSGQGPLHGYTF. As DNA, the CDR3 is TGTGCCAGCACCTCAGGACAGGGGCCTCTTCATGGCTACACCTTC.